The rows below give T cell receptor beta chains drawn from one sample of a study of early T cells in non-severe SARS-CoV-2 infection. TCRdb reprocessed the 5' RACE reads with MiXCR, giving one entry per CDR3 protein. This sample yields more than 50,000 distinct CDR3 sequences, of which around a tenth are seen a single time; around 4% belongs to the top ten. Sequences were obtained from whole blood. These receptors were collected from an adult who was a healthcare worker with PCR-confirmed SARS-CoV-2 infection or an uninfected control (not recorded which). The CDR3 runs from the conserved cysteine through the conserved F or W. A D gene is named only where the DNA matches it firmly. Not all rows give a size; the values are once, few, many and, for expanded clones, a class.

j_call	clone_size	v_call	d_call	cdr3_aa	cdr3_nt
TRBJ2-1	many	TRBV20-1	TRBD2	CSARSGTSGRYEQFF	TGCAGTGCTAGGTCCGGGACTAGCGGGCGCTATGAGCAGTTCTTC
TRBJ1-5	many	TRBV6-1	TRBD1	CASSGGQSFAQPQHF	TGTGCCAGCTCAGGGGGACAGTCCTTCGCTCAGCCCCAGCATTTT
TRBJ1-1	many	TRBV29-1	.	CSGQRDLNTEAFF	TGCAGCGGACAGAGAGACCTTAACACTGAAGCTTTCTTT
TRBJ1-5	many	TRBV2	.	CASRGQSYSNQPQHF	TGTGCCAGCAGAGGACAGTCTTATAGCAATCAGCCCCAGCATTTT
TRBJ1-1	.	TRBV11-2	TRBD1	CASSSLGQPTNTEAFF	TGTGCCAGCAGCTCCCTGGGACAGCCCACGAACACTGAAGCTTTCTTT
TRBJ2-5	many	TRBV5-1	.	CASSTGGLQETQYF	TGCGCCAGCAGCACCGGGGGGCTTCAAGAGACCCAGTACTTC
TRBJ2-7	many	TRBV7-6	.	CASSLGGLSYEQYF	TGTGCCAGCAGCTTAGGCGGTCTCTCCTACGAGCAGTACTTC
TRBJ2-5	many	TRBV20-1	TRBD1	CSARLTGQETQYF	TGCAGTGCTCGACTGACAGGGCAAGAGACCCAGTACTTC
TRBJ2-7	many	TRBV27	TRBD2	CASSLSPGLAGVYEQYF	TGTGCCAGCAGTTTATCGCCGGGACTAGCGGGAGTCTACGAGCAGTACTTC
TRBJ1-6	few	TRBV5-1	TRBD1	CASSRGQGYNSPLHF	TGCGCCAGCAGCCGTGGACAGGGTTATAATTCACCCCTCCACTTT
TRBJ1-1	many	TRBV7-9	.	CASRGHSPEAFF	TGTGCCAGCAGGGGACATTCTCCTGAAGCTTTCTTT
TRBJ2-3	.	TRBV10-3	.	CAISEPIHEDTQYF	TGTGCCATCAGTGAGCCCATACATGAAGATACGCAGTATTTT
TRBJ2-1	.	TRBV4-3	.	CASSQGYPYNEQFF	TGCGCCAGCAGCCAAGGATATCCCTACAATGAGCAGTTCTTC
TRBJ1-4	many	TRBV10-3	.	CAISAATNEKLFF	TGTGCCATCAGTGCCGCAACTAATGAAAAACTGTTTTTT
TRBJ2-1	many	TRBV27	.	CASSPHGGPTSSYNEQFF	TGTGCCAGCAGTCCCCACGGGGGGCCGACTAGCTCCTACAATGAGCAGTTCTTC
TRBJ1-2	many	TRBV28	.	CASSLGDRYTF	TGTGCCAGCAGTTTGGGGGACCGCTACACCTTC
TRBJ1-1	many	TRBV11-2	TRBD1	CASSPGDRGVVKAFF	TGTGCCAGCAGCCCTGGCGACAGGGGGGTTGTAAAGGCTTTCTTT
TRBJ2-1	many	TRBV23-1	TRBD2	CASSPRGLAGPNEQFF	TGCGCCAGCAGTCCCAGGGGACTAGCGGGACCAAATGAGCAGTTCTTC
TRBJ2-3	many	TRBV11-3	TRBD2	CASSLGIGTSGIADTQYF	TGTGCCAGCAGCTTAGGGATCGGGACTAGCGGGATTGCAGATACGCAGTATTTT
TRBJ1-2	few	TRBV29-1	.	CSVDPLGGYTF	TGCAGCGTTGACCCTCTTGGGGGCTACACCTTC
TRBJ2-3	many	TRBV18	TRBD2	CASSPPASGGPADTQYF	TGTGCCAGCTCACCACCGGCTAGCGGGGGCCCGGCAGATACGCAGTATTTT
TRBJ2-7	few	TRBV12-3/TRBV12-4	.	CASSRGAVYEQYF	TGTGCCAGCAGTAGGGGGGCGGTCTACGAGCAGTACTTC
TRBJ1-5	many	TRBV13	.	CASSLRGGSNQPQHF	TGTGCCAGCAGCTTACGCGGGGGATCCAATCAGCCCCAGCATTTT
TRBJ2-7	many	TRBV20-1	.	CSARDTTGSDEQYF	TGCAGTGCTAGAGATACTACAGGGTCCGACGAGCAGTACTTC
TRBJ2-7	few	TRBV20-1	.	CSARGGPGVEQYF	TGCAGTGCTAGAGGGGGCCCGGGGGTCGAGCAGTACTTC
TRBJ2-5	many	TRBV5-4	.	CASSLPTTEETQYF	TGTGCCAGCAGCTTACCGACTACAGAAGAGACCCAGTACTTC
TRBJ2-4	few	TRBV7-9	.	CASSLFRGGKNIQYF	TGTGCCAGCAGCTTATTTCGTGGGGGGAAAAACATTCAGTACTTC
TRBJ2-7	many	TRBV6-5	.	CASSAPGLRTYEQYF	TGTGCCAGCAGCGCCCCGGGCCTCCGAACCTACGAGCAGTACTTC
TRBJ2-7	many	TRBV20-1	.	CSAREEGRGSSYEQYF	TGCAGTGCTAGAGAGGAAGGCAGGGGAAGCTCCTACGAGCAGTACTTC
TRBJ1-1	.	TRBV6-2/TRBV6-3	TRBD1	CASNRGLTEAFF	TGTGCCAGCAACAGGGGGCTTACTGAAGCTTTCTTT
TRBJ1-1	many	TRBV6-2/TRBV6-3	.	CASSSPRQARGTEAFF	TGTGCCAGCAGTTCACCTAGACAGGCCCGGGGAACTGAAGCTTTCTTT
TRBJ2-1	many	TRBV10-3	.	CAIRDLAGTGNEQFF	TGTGCCATCAGGGATTTGGCGGGGACGGGCAATGAGCAGTTCTTC
TRBJ2-5	many	TRBV11-2	.	CASSRRRDARETQYF	TGTGCCAGCAGTCGTCGGCGGGATGCGAGAGAGACCCAGTACTTC
TRBJ2-5	.	TRBV7-2	TRBD2	CASSPRLADNQETQYF	TGTGCCAGCAGTCCAAGACTAGCGGACAACCAAGAGACCCAGTACTTC
TRBJ2-7	.	TRBV7-9	.	CASGELVYEQYF	TGTGCCAGCGGCGAATTGGTCTACGAGCAGTACTTC
TRBJ1-4	many	TRBV3-1	.	CASSQDRIGEKLFF	TGTGCCAGCAGCCAAGACAGAATTGGGGAAAAACTGTTTTTT
TRBJ1-3	many	TRBV6-6	.	CASSYGESAIYF	TGTGCCAGCAGTTACGGCGAGAGCGCCATATATTTT
TRBJ1-5	many	TRBV20-1	TRBD1	CSAKGAGGSLFGNQPQHF	TGCAGTGCTAAGGGGGCCGGAGGCTCTCTTTTTGGCAATCAGCCCCAGCATTTT
TRBJ2-1	.	TRBV11-2	.	CASSSSGGEQFF	TGTGCCAGCAGCTCCTCTGGGGGTGAGCAGTTCTTC
TRBJ1-2	many	TRBV5-6	TRBD1	CASSHRGPSGYTF	TGTGCCAGCAGCCACAGGGGGCCGAGTGGCTACACCTTC
TRBJ2-1	.	TRBV10-3	TRBD2	CAITDSGGADNEQFF	TGTGCCATCACCGATAGCGGGGGGGCCGACAATGAGCAGTTCTTC
TRBJ1-5	many	TRBV5-5	.	CASSPVGGPNQPQHF	TGTGCCAGCAGCCCGGTCGGGGGCCCCAATCAGCCCCAGCATTTT
TRBJ2-5	many	TRBV18	.	CASSPNTNAGGETQYF	TGTGCCAGCTCACCGAATACCAACGCCGGTGGGGAGACCCAGTACTTC
TRBJ1-3	many	TRBV20-1	TRBD1	CSARLGQYSGNTIYF	TGCAGTGCTAGATTGGGACAGTACTCTGGAAACACCATATATTTT
TRBJ1-2	many	TRBV6-2/TRBV6-3	TRBD1	CASSRGQGALYGYTF	TGTGCCAGCAGCCGGGGACAGGGGGCACTCTATGGCTACACCTTC
TRBJ2-1	few	TRBV24-1	.	CATSDWNVGEQFF	TGTGCCACCAGTGATTGGAACGTCGGTGAGCAGTTCTTC